Here is one TCR beta chain with its context. This CDR3 is also generated by other DNA sequences in the sample. These data come from a study of T cell changes during pregnancy in multiple sclerosis. Repertoires were generated with immunoSEQ multiplex PCR, while TCRdb's copy carries only in-frame clones and drops some. In the table there are around 30,000 clones, roughly 90% of which are singletons. The V gene lost 4 bases and the J gene lost 4 bases, with 12 bases spanning the gap. The CDR3 is 13 residues long. In germline, CDR1 is SGHRS, CDR2 YFSETQ. The genes are TRBV5-1 and TRBJ2-7, with D perhaps TRBD1 (5 bases). This sequence was found in a female donor with multiple sclerosis, enrolled in a pregnancy study. Sequencing was performed on CD8+ T cells from peripheral blood mononuclear cells, taken in the first trimester of pregnancy. The CDR3 sequence: CASSPTESYEQYF. The CDR3 DNA follows: TGCGCCAGCAGCCCGACAGAGAGTTACGAGCAGTACTTC.